One and the same sample provided the 25 T cell receptor beta chains below, sequenced in a study of T cell repertoires in cytomegalovirus infection. These receptors lack a known antigen. TCRdb used MiXCR to reprocess the reads, holding one entry per CDR3 protein. Of some 920,000 distinct CDR3 sequences in the sample, around 30% were seen once. The source material was cultured CD8+ T cells from PBMCs, sampled from culture after CMV antigen stimulation. The receptor source for this set is a human donor in good health (CMV status not recorded). Some clones in this sample may be carry-over from other donors' samples.

The chain is built from TRBV2 and TRBJ2-1; unclear D gene. Trimming shortened V by 7 bases and J by 9 bases, and 10 bases separated the two germline ends. The CDR3 sequence is 11 residues long. CDR1 and CDR2 from the germline V gene are SNHLY and FYNNEI. The CDR3, as DNA: TGTGCCAGCATGAAGTTTGGTGAGCAGTTCTTC. This translates into CASMKFGEQFF.

V gene TRBV19 combines with J gene TRBJ1-5; possibly TRBD1 for D (5 bases). V lost 3 bases to trimming and J lost 5 bases, with 11 bases between them. Germline CDR1 LNHDA, CDR2 SQIVND (reference sequence). The CDR3 covers 14 residues. The CDR3 spells CASSMGGGHQPQHF. The CDR3 DNA sequence: TGTGCCAGTAGTATGGGTGGGGGACATCAGCCCCAGCATTTT.

This clonotype appeared a few times. V is TRBV6-5 and J is TRBJ2-7; 7 nucleotides match TRBD1. The germline gives CDR1 MNHEY, CDR2 SVGAGI. The CDR3 totals 14 residues. V was clipped by 3 bases and J by 4 bases; unmatched bases: 6. The CDR3 reads CASSYPGQQYEQYF. The CDR3 DNA reads TGTGCCAGCAGTTATCCGGGACAGCAGTACGAGCAGTACTTC.

This clonotype showed up many times. At one of its ends the junction is not consistent with the germline gene, which may arise from a read error. The CDR3 DNA is TGTGCCAGCAGTTTAGGGGTTTACGGCACAGATACGCAGTATTTT. This codes for CASSLGVYGTDTQYF. The chain carries TRBV7-2 and TRBJ2-3; a possible D gene is TRBD1 (5 bases). The V gene's germline CDR1 is SGHTA and CDR2 FQGNSA. The CDR3 is 15 amino acids.

J is TRBJ1-4 and V is TRBV7-9; D not certain. This CDR3 region has 16 residues. Germline V lookup: CDR1 SEHNR, CDR2 FQNEAQ (reference sequence). V lost 4 bases and J 3 bases, leaving 15 bases between the germline ends. The CDR3 sequence: CASSWPNSKANEKLFF. The CDR3, as DNA: TGTGCCAGCAGCTGGCCAAACAGCAAGGCTAATGAAAAACTGTTTTTT.

To note about this clonotype: Germline is not matched at one junction end, which may reflect a read error. V gene TRBV7-6 combines with J gene TRBJ1-2, with 7 bases fitting TRBD1. In germline, CDR1 is SGHVS, CDR2 FNYEAQ. This CDR3 region has 13 residues. The CDR3 DNA sequence: TGTGCCAGCAGCATTACCGGACAGGAAAGTCACCGGTTC. Its translation is CASSITGQESHRF. The variable domain in full, completed from reference TRBV7-6 and TRBJ1-2, reads GAGVSQSPRYKVTKRGQDVALRCDPISGHVSLYWYRQALGQGPEFLTYFNYEAQQDKSGLPNDRFSAERPEGSISTLTIQRTEQRDSAMYRCASSITGQESHRFGSGTRLTVV.

This chain links TRBV6-5 with TRBJ2-5, with 7 bases aligning to TRBD1. The CDR3 is 14 residues long. Germline loops: CDR1 MNHEY, CDR2 SVGAGI. The V segment lost 7 bases and the J segment 4 bases; nucleotides outside the gene matches: 9. The CDR3 sequence is CASIGQGETETQYF. CDR3 nucleotide sequence: TGTGCCAGCATAGGGCAGGGGGAGACAGAGACCCAGTACTTC.

This clonotype was seen repeatedly, ten times or more. The chain couples TRBV12-3 or TRBV12-4 to TRBJ1-4, with 9 bases lining up with TRBD1. The CDR3 spans 13 residues. J gave up 13 bases and V 5 bases, and 8 bases lay outside the gene matches. In nucleotides, the CDR3 is TGTGCCAGCAGTACCGGGACAGGGAGCCTACTGTTTTTT. Protein: CASSTGTGSLLFF.

The table lists this clonotype with many counts. V gene TRBV12-3 or TRBV12-4 combines with J gene TRBJ2-1, with 7 bases identical to TRBD1. The CDR3 runs to 14 residues. V trimming: 6 bases; J trimming: 4 bases; junction bases outside the gene matches: 6. The CDR3 protein is CASRAGTDYNEQFF. CDR3 nucleotides: TGTGCCAGCAGAGCCGGGACAGATTACAATGAGCAGTTCTTC.

This clonotype was seen a few times. This rearrangement joins TRBV9 to TRBJ1-6; 7 positions agree with TRBD1. V was pared by 4 bases and J by 7 bases, with 8 bases of the junction left unmatched. The CDR3 sequence is 15 residues long. CDR1 and CDR2 (germline): SGDLS, YYNGEE. The CDR3 sequence: CASSPGTAGNSPLHF. Written as DNA, the CDR3 is TGTGCCAGCAGCCCCGGGACAGCGGGAAATTCACCCCTCCACTTT. The variable domain in full, completed from reference TRBV9 and TRBJ1-6, reads DSGVTQTPKHLITATGQRVTLRCSPRSGDLSVYWYQQSLDQGLQFLIQYYNGEERAKGNILERFSAQQFPDLHSELNLSSLELGDSALYFCASSPGTAGNSPLHFGNGTRLTVT.

This clonotype was recorded many times. The V call is TRBV7-6, the J call TRBJ2-3; TRBD2 matches 10 bases. The trim removed 5 bases at V and 0 bases at J, leaving 2 bases unmatched. CDR3 length: 15 residues. The germline CDR1 and CDR2 sequences are SGHVS and FNYEAQ. The CDR3 is CASSNSGGSTDTQYF. CDR3 coding DNA: TGTGCCAGCAGCAATAGCGGGGGGAGCACAGATACGCAGTATTTT.

The chain has TRBV27 and TRBJ2-1; 10 positions match TRBD2. CDR1 MNHEY and CDR2 SMNVEV come from the germline V gene (reference sequence). V lost 0 bases and J lost 6; bases outside the gene matches: 11. The CDR3 contains 18 residues. CDR3 sequence reads: CASSLSPLLAGQSNEQFF. CDR3 coding DNA: TGTGCCAGCAGTTTATCCCCTCTACTAGCGGGGCAAAGCAATGAGCAGTTCTTC.

V and J are TRBV6-1 and TRBJ1-4; a possible D gene is TRBD1 (5 bases). The germline CDR1 and CDR2 sequences are MNHNS and SASEGT. With 2 bases removed from V and 0 bases from J, the gap between germline ends came to 13 bases. The CDR3 is 17 amino acids. DNA for the CDR3: TGTGCCAGCAGTGAAAGGGGCAGACCTGCAACTAATGAAAAACTGTTTTTT. It codes for CASSERGRPATNEKLFF.

This clonotype has a count of ten or more. This chain links TRBV11-3 with TRBJ2-3; the D gene could be TRBD1 or TRBD2 (5 bases each). Trimming took 3 bases from V and 6 from J, leaving 7 bases between them. The CDR3 sequence is 12 residues long. CDR1 SGHNT and CDR2 YENEEA come from the germline V gene. CDR3 nucleotides: TGTGCCAGCAGCTTCAGGGACGATACGCAGTATTTT. Residues: CASSFRDDTQYF.

The chain recombines TRBV6-6 with TRBJ2-1; D is unresolved. The germline gives CDR1 MNHNY, CDR2 SVGAGI (reference sequence). V gave up 0 bases and J gave up 14 bases, with 11 bases separating them. The CDR3 loop spans 12 amino acids. CDR3 sequence reads: CASSYSKPGEFF. DNA for the CDR3: TGTGCCAGCAGTTACTCGAAACCGGGCGAGTTCTTC.

A few counts support this clonotype. The V and J genes are TRBV19 and TRBJ1-1, with D hard to call. Trimming shortened V by 9 bases and J by 5 bases, and 19 bases separated the two germline ends. Germline-derived CDR1 and CDR2 are LNHDA and SQIVND (reference sequence). The CDR3 covers 14 residues. The CDR3 region has the DNA TGTGCCAGCAGCTCGGACCCCGAGGGTACTGAAGCTTTCTTT. Translating it yields CASSSDPEGTEAFF.

This clonotype was observed a few times. The V and J genes are TRBV2 and TRBJ2-1; D not certain. Germline V CDR1 and CDR2: SNHLY, FYNNEI. The CDR3 spans 12 residues. V lost 3 bases to trimming and J lost 9 bases, with 9 bases between them. The CDR3 DNA is TGTGCCAGCAGTGATGACCAGCGTGAGCAGTTCTTC. It yields the protein CASSDDQREQFF.

This clonotype has more than one count but fewer than ten. The V call is TRBV11-1, the J call TRBJ2-7; D is undetermined. V was trimmed by 1 base and J by 6 bases, leaving 10 bases between them. The CDR3 has 13 residues. Looked up from germline, CDR1 is SGHAT and CDR2 is FQDESV (reference sequence). The CDR3 region has the DNA TGTGCCAGCAGCTTAGGGCCACATAGCGAGCAGTACGTC. Its translation: CASSLGPHSEQYV.

This clonotype was counted at least ten times. V is TRBV6-5 and J is TRBJ2-7; D is possibly TRBD2 (6 bases). The CDR3 consists of 14 residues. V was shortened by 0 bases and J by 2 bases, with 8 bases between the two germline ends. Germline V gene data show CDR1 as MNHEY and CDR2 as SVGAGI. The CDR3: CASSYSRGTYEQYF. The DNA for the CDR3 is TGTGCCAGCAGTTACTCGCGGGGAACCTACGAGCAGTACTTC.

The rearrangement joins TRBV24-1 to TRBJ2-6; 8 bases align to TRBD1. J gave up 0 bases and V 2 bases, and 11 bases lay outside the gene matches. The CDR3 loop spans 20 amino acids. From germline, CDR1 is KGHDR and CDR2 SFDVKD. This CDR3 is CATSDSTFGTGYSGANVLTF. The DNA for the CDR3 is TGTGCCACCAGTGATTCAACTTTTGGGACAGGCTACTCTGGGGCCAACGTCCTGACTTTC.

This clonotype was seen only a few times. This chain joins TRBV5-1 and TRBJ1-1, with a weak D call TRBD1 (6 bases). This CDR3 contains 20 residues. The V gene lost 2 bases and the J gene lost 2 bases, with 28 bases spanning the gap. From germline, CDR1 is SGHRS and CDR2 YFSETQ. The CDR3 protein is CASSFNIQAGAYSINTEAFF. The CDR3 DNA follows: TGCGCCAGCAGCTTTAATATTCAGGCAGGGGCCTACTCCATCAACACTGAAGCTTTCTTT. Full variable domain (outside the CDR3, taken from reference TRBV5-1 and TRBJ1-1): KAGVTQTPRYLIKTRGQQVTLSCSPISGHRSVSWYQQTPGQGLQFLFEYFSETQRNKGNFPGRFSGRQFSNSRSEMNVSTLELGDSALYLCASSFNIQAGAYSINTEAFFGQGTRLTVV.

The chain is built from TRBV7-9 and TRBJ2-7, with D possibly being TRBD1 (5 bases). The V gene's germline CDR1 is SEHNR and CDR2 FQNEAQ (reference sequence). The CDR3 runs to 12 residues. V was clipped by 6 bases and J by 5 bases, with 11 bases between them. The CDR3 is CASRTAGDEQYF. CDR3 sequence (DNA): TGTGCCAGCAGGACAGCAGGAGACGAGCAGTACTTC. The entire variable domain, with the rest obtained from reference TRBV7-9 and TRBJ2-7, is as follows: DTGVSQNPRHKITKRGQNVTFRCDPISEHNRLYWYRQTLGQGPEFLTYFQNEAQLEKSRLLSDRFSAERPKGSFSTLEIQRTEQGDSAMYLCASRTAGDEQYFGPGTRLTVT.

The sample holds a few counts of this clonotype. The rearrangement joins TRBV7-8 to TRBJ2-7, with D possibly being TRBD2 (6 bases). Between the trimmed V and J ends, which lost 5 bases and 6 bases, there was a span of 11 bases. Per the germline V gene, CDR1 is SGHVS and CDR2 is FQNEAQ. This CDR3 comprises 12 residues. CDR3 residues: CASSPGGAEQYF. CDR3 in DNA: TGTGCCAGCAGCCCAGGAGGGGCCGAGCAGTACTTC.

Written as DNA, the CDR3 is TGTGCCAGTCTTTCCCGGACTAGCGGAAACTCCTACAATGAGCAGTTCTTC. It yields the protein CASLSRTSGNSYNEQFF. The chain links TRBV19 to TRBJ2-1; TRBD2 agrees at 10 bases. Germline lookup yields CDR1 LNHDA and CDR2 SQIVND (reference sequence). With 8 bases clipped from V and 0 bases from J, the junction kept 10 bases outside the gene matches. This CDR3 has 17 amino acids. The complete variable domain, with remaining parts taken from reference TRBV19 and TRBJ2-1, reads DGGITQSPKYLFRKEGQNVTLSCEQNLNHDAMYWYRQDPGQGLRLIYYSQIVNDFQKGDIAEGYSVSREKKESFPLTVTSAQKNPTAFYLCASLSRTSGNSYNEQFFGPGTRLTVL.

The chain has TRBV5-5 and TRBJ2-2, with TRBD1 matching over 7 bases. Germline V gene sequence: CDR1 SGHKS, CDR2 YYEKEE (reference sequence). V dropped 0 bases and J dropped 4; count of bases not matched to a gene: 12. CDR3 length: 18 amino acids. The CDR3 nucleotides are TGTGCCAGCAGCTTGGCCCCGGGACAGTGGGCAGGCACCGGGGAGCTGTTTTTT. This encodes CASSLAPGQWAGTGELFF.